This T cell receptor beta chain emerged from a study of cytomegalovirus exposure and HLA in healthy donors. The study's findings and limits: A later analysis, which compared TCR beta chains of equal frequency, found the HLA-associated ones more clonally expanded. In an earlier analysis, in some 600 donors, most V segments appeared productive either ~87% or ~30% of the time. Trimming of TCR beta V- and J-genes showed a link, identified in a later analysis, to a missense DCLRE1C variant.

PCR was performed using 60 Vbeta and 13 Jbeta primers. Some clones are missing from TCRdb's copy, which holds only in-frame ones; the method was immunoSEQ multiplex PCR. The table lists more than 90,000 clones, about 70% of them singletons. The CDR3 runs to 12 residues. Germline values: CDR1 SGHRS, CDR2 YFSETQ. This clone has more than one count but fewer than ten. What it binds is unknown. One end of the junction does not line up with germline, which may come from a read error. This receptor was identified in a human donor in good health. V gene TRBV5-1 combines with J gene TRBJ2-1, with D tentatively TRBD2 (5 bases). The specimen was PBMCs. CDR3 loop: CASSLPGRRLVF. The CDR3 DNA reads TGCGCCAGCAGCCTGCCCGGACGGAGGTTAGTCTTC.